The 30 T cell receptor beta chains listed next were all sequenced from one sample in a study of blood T cell repertoires in COVID-19. The repertoire was sequenced with immunoSEQ multiplex PCR; TCRdb's copy has only in-frame clones and lacks some. The profile shows fewer than 200,000 clones, about 84% of them singletons. The sample consisted of peripheral blood. The receptor set was obtained from a human donor in a cohort sampled during active COVID-19.

The chain has TRBV2 and TRBJ2-3, with D possibly being TRBD1 (6 bases). The CDR3 loop spans 13 amino acids. V was pared by 8 bases and J by 3 bases, with 12 bases between. Germline values: CDR1 SNHLY, CDR2 FYNNEI. CDR3 loop: CASDGQITDTQYF. CDR3 DNA sequence: TGTGCCAGCGACGGACAGATTACAGATACGCAGTATTTT.

This clone has just one count. The chain uses TRBV3-1 (or the pseudogene TRBV3-2) and TRBJ2-7, with 8 bases lining up with TRBD1. With V trimmed by 5 bases and J by 2 bases, 8 bases remained unmatched. The CDR3 has 15 residues. The germline CDR1 and CDR2 sequences are LGHDT and YNNKEL (reference sequence). The CDR3 DNA reads as TGTGCCAGCAGCGGTATGGGGACAGGTGCCTACGAGCAGTACTTC. This codes for CASSGMGTGAYEQYF.

This clone was seen only a few times. The chain couples TRBV5-1 to TRBJ2-3; 7 bases align to TRBD1. This CDR3 spans 15 amino acids. V dropped 6 bases and J dropped 0; count of bases not matched to a gene: 7. Germline CDR1 is SGHRS and CDR2 is YFSETQ. CDR3 bases: TGCGCCAGCACCGAAACAGGGGCTAGCACAGATACGCAGTATTTT. Its translation is CASTETGASTDTQYF.

V is TRBV12-3 or TRBV12-4 and J is TRBJ1-2; TRBD1 aligns across 7 bases. With 3 bases clipped from V and 7 bases from J, the junction kept 5 bases outside the gene matches. The CDR3 covers 13 residues. This CDR3 reads CASSFEQGLGYTF. The CDR3 coding sequence is TGTGCCAGCAGTTTTGAACAGGGGCTTGGCTACACCTTC.

The chain joins TRBV5-4 to TRBJ1-2; possibly TRBD1 for D (6 bases). V lost 1 base to trimming and J lost 4 bases, with 11 bases between them. The germline gives CDR1 SGHNT, CDR2 YYREEE (reference sequence). This CDR3 is built from 14 residues. This chain's CDR3 is CASSLSQGFYGYTF. CDR3 nucleotide sequence: TGTGCCAGCAGCTTGAGCCAGGGGTTCTATGGCTACACCTTC.

This clone is a singleton in its sample. At the DNA level, this CDR3 is encoded by other sequences in the same sample as well. The V gene is TRBV12-3 or TRBV12-4, the J gene TRBJ1-1, with unresolved D. This CDR3 has 13 amino acids. Trimming shortened V by 1 base and J by 4 bases, and 7 bases separated the two germline ends. The CDR3 bases are TGTGCCAGCAGTTTAGGGGGAGGCACTGAAGCTTTCTTT. Encoded protein: CASSLGGGTEAFF.

This sequence joins TRBV6-5 and TRBJ1-4, with 7 positions matching TRBD1. Germline assignment: CDR1 MNHEY and CDR2 SVGAGI. Trimming took 7 bases from V and 8 from J; bases not matched to a gene: 10. The CDR3 is made up of 14 amino acids. The CDR3 sequence: CASKKGALEEKLFF. In DNA form, the CDR3 reads TGTGCCAGCAAAAAGGGGGCACTAGAGGAAAAACTGTTTTTT.

This clone was detected once. V is TRBV29-1 and J is TRBJ2-3; D may be TRBD1 (6 bases). Germline loops: CDR1 SQVTM, CDR2 ANQGSEA. Deletions cut 7 bases from V and 2 bases from J, with 13 bases between. CDR3 length: 13 amino acids. CDR3 amino acids: CSGQRGITDTQYF. As DNA, the CDR3 is TGCAGCGGCCAGAGGGGGATCACAGATACGCAGTATTTT.

This rearrangement joins TRBV27 to TRBJ2-4; 7 nucleotides align to TRBD1. J was trimmed by 5 bases and V by 6 bases; bases with no gene match: 7. The CDR3 runs to 14 residues. Germline V gives CDR1 MNHEY, CDR2 SMNVEV (reference sequence). DNA for the CDR3: TGTGCCAGCAGCGCCGACAGGGTTGAAAACATTCAGTACTTC. This translates into CASSADRVENIQYF.

As regards this clone: Other DNA sequences from this sample encode an identical CDR3 as well. CDR3 loop: CSARTAYEQYF. The CDR3 nucleotides are TGCAGTGCTAGAACAGCCTACGAGCAGTACTTC. V usage is TRBV20-1 and J usage is TRBJ2-7, with D unresolved. V was pared by 2 bases and J by 2 bases, with 4 bases between. The CDR3 has 11 residues. Germline CDR1 DFQATT, CDR2 SNEGSKA (reference sequence).

This sequence joins TRBV11-2 and TRBJ1-5; TRBD1 is a possible D gene (5 bases). Germline CDR1 and CDR2: SGHAT and FQNNGV. Trimming pared 1 base from V and 3 bases from J, leaving 10 bases between. CDR3 size: 15 residues. CDR3 protein: CASSLGKGDNQPQHF. CDR3 nucleotides: TGTGCCAGCAGCTTAGGAAAAGGGGACAATCAGCCCCAGCATTTT.

In regard to this clone: It is likely a read error, because the conserved phenylalanine at the end of the CDR3 is missing. No DNA is shown, since the ends of the CDR3 on it are uncertain; the CDR3 is the one TCRdb lists. The genes are TRBV5-1 and TRBJ2-7; the table's D call of TRBD2 was not tested on the DNA. Germline V gives CDR1 SGHRS, CDR2 YFSETQ. The CDR3 spans 14 amino acids, including both terminal residues. The CDR3 region is CASSFGPGLKHTSL.

The CDR3 loop reads CASSLNRGQPQHF. The CDR3 bases are TGTGCCAGCAGCCTTAACAGGGGTCAGCCCCAGCATTTT. V usage is TRBV12-3 or TRBV12-4 and J usage is TRBJ1-5; TRBD1 matches at 7 bases. This CDR3 is built from 13 residues. V was clipped by 6 bases and J by 6 bases; unmatched bases: 5.

This chain uses TRBV3-1 (or the pseudogene TRBV3-2) with TRBJ2-3, with 9 bases fitting TRBD2. In germline, CDR1 is LGHDT, CDR2 YNNKEL (reference sequence). This CDR3 has 17 residues. Trimming cost V 3 bases and J 2 bases; bases outside gene matches: 9. CDR3 nucleotides: TGTGCCAGCAGCCAGCGAGCGCGGGGGGGGATCACAGATACGCAGTATTTT. It translates to CASSQRARGGITDTQYF.

The V and J genes are TRBV14 and TRBJ2-1; possible D gene TRBD1, 6 bases. Trimming cost V 5 bases and J 0 bases, with 17 bases left between them. Germline V gene data show CDR1 as SGHDN and CDR2 as FVKESK. The CDR3 has 17 amino acids. Here the CDR3 DNA reads TGTGCCAGCAGCGGAAGGGGGTTTACTAGCTCCTACAATGAGCAGTTCTTC. Translation: CASSGRGFTSSYNEQFF.

This clone was detected a few times. This chain's CDR3 is CASRESYEQYF. The CDR3 DNA sequence: TGTGCCAGCAGAGAGTCCTACGAGCAGTACTTC. V and J are TRBV2 and TRBJ2-7; D is unresolved. The germline gives CDR1 SNHLY, CDR2 FYNNEI. Trimming cost V 6 bases and J 1 base, with 4 bases left between them. The CDR3 runs to 11 residues. Combining the CDR3 with reference TRBV2 and TRBJ2-7 gives the whole variable domain EPEVTQTPSHQVTQMGQEVILRCVPISNHLYFYWYRQILGQKVEFLVSFYNNEISEKSEIFDDQFSVERPDGSNFTLKIRSTKLEDSAMYFCASRESYEQYFGPGTRLTVT.

The V call is TRBV19, the J call TRBJ1-1, with D possibly being TRBD1 (5 bases). The V end was cut by 6 bases, the J end by 1 base, with 9 bases between. In germline, CDR1 is LNHDA, CDR2 SQIVND (reference sequence). The CDR3 extends over 13 amino acids. The CDR3 DNA follows: TGTGCCAGTAGGGGGCTAGAGAACACTGAAGCTTTCTTT. It codes for CASRGLENTEAFF.

This rearrangement joins TRBV19 to TRBJ1-3, with TRBD1 as a possible D gene (6 bases). This CDR3 region has 16 residues. V was shortened by 1 base and J by 0 bases, with 10 bases between the two germline ends. Germline loops: CDR1 LNHDA, CDR2 SQIVND (reference sequence). DNA for the CDR3: TGTGCCAGTAGTATAGGGGGACAATTCTCTGGAAACACCATATATTTT. The encoded protein is CASSIGGQFSGNTIYF. The complete variable domain, with remaining parts taken from reference TRBV19 and TRBJ1-3, reads DGGITQSPKYLFRKEGQNVTLSCEQNLNHDAMYWYRQDPGQGLRLIYYSQIVNDFQKGDIAEGYSVSREKKESFPLTVTSAQKNPTAFYLCASSIGGQFSGNTIYFGEGSWLTVV.

The CDR3: CASSLDGIDRDEQYF. The CDR3 bases are TGTGCCAGCAGCTTAGACGGGATCGACAGGGACGAGCAGTACTTC. The V call is TRBV11-2, the J call TRBJ2-7, with 7 bases that match TRBD1. The CDR3 loop spans 15 amino acids. Germline trimming cut 0 bases from V and 5 bases from J; bases unmatched to any gene: 7. CDR1 and CDR2 (germline): SGHAT, FQNNGV.

The chain couples TRBV11-3 to TRBJ2-2; D is possibly TRBD1 (6 bases). The germline CDR1 and CDR2 sequences are SGHNT and YENEEA. The V gene lost 5 bases and the J gene lost 6 bases, with 13 bases spanning the gap. The CDR3 runs 14 residues. The DNA of the CDR3 is TGTGCCAGCAGCCTCTCAGGGGTGGCCGGGGAGCTGTTTTTT. Translation: CASSLSGVAGELFF.

J is TRBJ2-7 and V is TRBV12-3 or TRBV12-4, with D possibly TRBD1 on 6 matching bases. The germline V and J ends were trimmed by 6 bases and 3 bases, with 12 bases remaining between them. The length of the CDR3 is 13 residues. The CDR3 is CASSPTGNYEQYF. The CDR3 DNA reads TGTGCCAGCAGCCCTACAGGGAACTACGAGCAGTACTTC.

This sequence joins TRBV25-1 and TRBJ1-6, with a tentative D call TRBD1 (5 bases). Germline-derived CDR1 and CDR2 are MGHDK and SYGVNS. The CDR3 totals 15 residues. With 4 bases removed from V and 7 bases from J, the gap between germline ends came to 14 bases. The CDR3 nucleotides are TGTGCCAGCAGTGCGGCGGGGCGTTTCAATTCACCCCTCCACTTT. This translates into CASSAAGRFNSPLHF.

The rearrangement uses TRBV5-6 and TRBJ2-5; TRBD2 aligns across 9 bases. V dropped 3 bases and J dropped 2; count of bases not matched to a gene: 5. The CDR3 is made up of 15 amino acids. Germline V CDR1 and CDR2: SGHDT, YYEEEE. The CDR3 protein is CASSSERGAQETQYF. The CDR3 DNA reads TGTGCCAGCAGCTCTGAGCGGGGGGCACAAGAGACCCAGTACTTC.

The chain is built from TRBV19 and TRBJ2-5; TRBD1 matches 7 bases. This CDR3 has 15 residues. V was clipped by 6 bases and J by 1 base; unmatched bases: 8. CDR1 and CDR2 (germline): LNHDA, SQIVND (reference sequence). The CDR3 region is CASSETGEVQETQYF. Here the CDR3 DNA reads TGTGCCAGTAGCGAAACAGGGGAAGTCCAAGAGACCCAGTACTTC.

The genes are TRBV10-3 and TRBJ2-1; tentatively, D is TRBD2 (7 bases). The germline V gene encodes CDR1 ENHRY and CDR2 SYGVKD. Trimming took off 2 bases at V and 1 base at J, with 15 bases between the two ends. This CDR3 has 17 amino acids. Here the CDR3 reads CAISEGGGGQSYNEQFF. CDR3 in DNA: TGTGCCATCAGTGAGGGAGGCGGGGGCCAATCCTACAATGAGCAGTTCTTC.

The chain is built from TRBV2 and TRBJ2-2, with 7 bases fitting TRBD1. Germline values: CDR1 SNHLY, CDR2 FYNNEI. The CDR3 covers 19 residues. Trimming took 4 bases from V and 2 from J; bases not matched to a gene: 16. Written as DNA, the CDR3 is TGTGCCAGCAGTGCAACGGGCAGGGGGTTGGTTCGTAACACCGGGGAGCTGTTTTTT. Protein sequence: CASSATGRGLVRNTGELFF.

The chain employs TRBV9 and TRBJ2-1, with 8 bases lining up with TRBD2. Germline CDR1 SGDLS, CDR2 YYNGEE. The CDR3 consists of 16 residues. V lost 3 bases, J lost 6 bases, and 11 bases stayed unmatched. The CDR3 loop reads CASSAPLAGHVNEQFF. CDR3 nucleotides: TGTGCCAGCAGCGCCCCCCTAGCGGGTCACGTCAATGAGCAGTTCTTC. Using reference TRBV9 and TRBJ2-1 for the parts outside the CDR3, the full variable domain is DSGVTQTPKHLITATGQRVTLRCSPRSGDLSVYWYQQSLDQGLQFLIQYYNGEERAKGNILERFSAQQFPDLHSELNLSSLELGDSALYFCASSAPLAGHVNEQFFGPGTRLTVL.

This chain connects TRBV7-2 to TRBJ1-6; TRBD1 might be the D (6 bases). This CDR3 is built from 13 residues. Germline assignment: CDR1 SGHTA and CDR2 FQGNSA. V was shortened by 3 bases and J by 12 bases, with 12 bases between the two germline ends. In nucleotides, the CDR3 is TGTGCCAGCAGCTTTCCGAGGGGGAGACCCCTCCACTTT. Encoded protein: CASSFPRGRPLHF. The full variable domain, its missing parts supplied by reference TRBV7-2 and TRBJ1-6, is GAGVSQSPSNKVTEKGKDVELRCDPISGHTALYWYRQSLGQGLEFLIYFQGNSAPDKSGLPSDRFSAERTGGSVSTLTIQRTQQEDSAVYLCASSFPRGRPLHFGNGTRLTVT.

V is TRBV24-1 and J is TRBJ1-3; D call uncertain. The ends were cut back, 1 base at V and 0 bases at J, with 9 bases in the middle. The CDR3 has 16 residues. The germline V gene encodes CDR1 KGHDR and CDR2 SFDVKD. The CDR3 loop reads CATSDFEESSGNTIYF. The CDR3 DNA sequence: TGTGCCACCAGTGATTTTGAAGAGAGCTCTGGAAACACCATATATTTT.

This chain uses TRBV10-1 with TRBJ1-2; TRBD1 matches at 9 bases. The germline V gene has CDR1 WNHNN and CDR2 SYGVQD (reference sequence). The CDR3 is 16 amino acids. The ends lost 2 bases at V and 8 bases at J; junction bases unmatched: 12. CDR3 sequence reads: CASSEVWDRVFPGYTF. CDR3 DNA sequence: TGCGCCAGCAGTGAGGTGTGGGACAGGGTTTTTCCAGGCTACACCTTC.